Below, 24 T cell receptor beta chains from the same sample are listed, as sequenced in a study of blood T cell repertoires in COVID-19. The data were produced by immunoSEQ multiplex PCR, yet TCRdb's version contains in-frame clones alone and is incomplete. The sample holds 150,000 to 180,000 clones, about 80% seen once. The sequenced sample consisted of PBMCs or T cells enriched from blood (not recorded which). The receptors originated from a man aged 45-60 years who had recovered from COVID-19.

V is TRBV9 and J is TRBJ2-7, with 7 bases lining up with TRBD2. The J segment lost 2 bases and the V segment lost 0 bases, leaving 8 bases of the junction unmatched. The CDR3 has 16 amino acids. From germline, CDR1 is SGDLS and CDR2 YYNGEE. CDR3 DNA: TGTGCCAGCAGCGTAGCCCCACTAGCGACCGCCTACGAGCAGTACTTC. It yields the protein CASSVAPLATAYEQYF.

The J gene is TRBJ1-4, the V gene TRBV19; possible D gene TRBD1, 6 bases. Germline CDR1 and CDR2: LNHDA and SQIVND (reference sequence). The CDR3 spans 15 residues. Trimming left V 1 base short and J 8 bases short, with 14 bases between. The CDR3 DNA reads TGTGCCAGTAGTATAGCGACAGGCCTTTGGGAAAAACTGTTTTTT. Its translation is CASSIATGLWEKLFF.

The chain is built from TRBV2 and TRBJ1-1; D is possibly TRBD1 (6 bases). V was trimmed by 6 bases and J by 0 bases, leaving 14 bases between them. The germline gives CDR1 SNHLY, CDR2 FYNNEI. The CDR3 covers 15 residues. Here the CDR3 reads CASRKGGPMNTEAFF. The CDR3, as DNA: TGTGCCAGCAGAAAAGGGGGACCCATGAACACTGAAGCTTTCTTT.

The rearrangement uses TRBV5-1 and TRBJ2-5, with D possibly TRBD1 on 5 matching bases. V was cut by 0 bases and J by 5 bases, with 11 bases left in between. This CDR3 has 14 residues. Per the germline V gene, CDR1 is SGHRS and CDR2 is YFSETQ. This CDR3 is CASSLDQGWETQYF. In nucleotides, the CDR3 is TGCGCCAGCAGCTTGGATCAGGGTTGGGAGACCCAGTACTTC.

V usage is TRBV18 and J usage is TRBJ1-1; no reliable D call. The CDR3 consists of 12 residues. Germline-derived CDR1 and CDR2 are KGHSH and LQKENI. V was clipped by 3 bases and J by 7 bases, with 9 bases between them. Here the CDR3 reads CASSPGRIEAFF. The CDR3 DNA is TGTGCCAGCTCACCCGGTAGAATTGAAGCTTTCTTT.

The chain has TRBV7-9 and TRBJ2-5, with 7 bases lining up with TRBD2. CDR3 length: 17 residues. Losses at the gene ends were 7 bases for V and 2 bases for J; bases not matched to a gene: 16. Germline CDR1 and CDR2: SEHNR and FQNEAQ (reference sequence). CDR3 sequence: CASTLLGYRGDQETQYF. Written as DNA, the CDR3 is TGTGCCAGCACCTTGCTGGGATACCGGGGGGATCAAGAGACCCAGTACTTC.

V gene TRBV1 combines with J gene TRBJ2-7; the table's TRBD2 call for D was not verified on the DNA. TRBV1 is assigned pseudogene status. The CDR3 has 15 residues. CDR3 nucleotide sequence: TGCACCAGCGTAACTAGCGGGGCCTTCCACTACGAGCAGTACTTC. It yields the protein CTSVTSGAFHYEQYF.

The chain recombines TRBV19 with TRBJ1-5, with 7 bases lining up with TRBD1. Germline V gene lookup returns CDR1 LNHDA and CDR2 SQIVND (reference sequence). This CDR3 region has 15 residues. V was clipped by 1 base and J by 4 bases; unmatched bases: 4. CDR3 in amino acids: CASSIAQQGNQPQHF. CDR3 DNA: TGTGCCAGTAGTATAGCTCAACAGGGGAATCAGCCCCAGCATTTT.

This clone is a singleton in its sample. This rearrangement joins TRBV6-5 to TRBJ1-3, with 10 bases fitting TRBD1. The ends lost 6 bases at V and 1 base at J; junction bases unmatched: 3. This CDR3 has 15 amino acids. Germline loops: CDR1 MNHEY, CDR2 SVGAGI. The CDR3 region has the DNA TGTGCCAGCAGCCGACAGGGGGCGTCTGGAAACACCATATATTTT. Amino acid sequence: CASSRQGASGNTIYF.

This chain links TRBV27 with TRBJ1-2; TRBD1 agrees at 11 bases. There are 14 residues in the CDR3. CDR1 MNHEY and CDR2 SMNVEV come from the germline V gene (reference sequence). V was pared by 4 bases and J by 6 bases, with 4 bases of the junction left unmatched. The CDR3: CASSSRGQGDGYTF. CDR3 sequence (DNA): TGTGCCAGCAGTTCTCGGGGACAGGGGGATGGCTACACCTTC.

The chain links TRBV12-3 or TRBV12-4 to TRBJ1-2, with no clear D. This CDR3 comprises 12 residues. V was pared by 3 bases and J by 8 bases, with 10 bases between. CDR3 bases: TGTGCCAGCAGTTTTAGTCGGGGAGGCTACACCTTC. Protein: CASSFSRGGYTF.

The chain recombines TRBV7-9 with TRBJ2-6; D perhaps matches TRBD2 (6 bases). The germline gives CDR1 SEHNR, CDR2 FQNEAQ (reference sequence). V lost 1 base to trimming and J lost 4 bases, with 20 bases between them. The CDR3 totals 19 residues. The CDR3 DNA follows: TGTGCCAGCAGCTTAGTAGGGACTCTGGGTCTCTCCGGGGCCAACGTCCTGACTTTC. Amino acid sequence: CASSLVGTLGLSGANVLTF.

J is TRBJ2-1 and V is TRBV7-3, with 9 bases lining up with TRBD1. V was pared by 5 bases and J by 9 bases, with 5 bases of the junction left unmatched. Per the germline V gene, CDR1 is SGHTA and CDR2 is FQGTGA. CDR3 length equals 13 residues. The CDR3 DNA reads TGTGCCAGCAGCCCTTGGACAGGGGCTGAGCAGTTCTTC. Encoded protein: CASSPWTGAEQFF.

This sequence joins TRBV11-2 and TRBJ1-1, with 9 bases aligning to TRBD1. V gave up 6 bases and J gave up 8 bases; unmatched junction bases: 7. The CDR3 has 13 residues. Germline assignment: CDR1 SGHAT and CDR2 FQNNGV. This CDR3 reads CASSRDRDLEAFF. The CDR3 nucleotides read TGTGCCAGCAGTCGGGACAGGGACTTGGAAGCTTTCTTT. The whole variable domain, remainder taken from reference TRBV11-2 and TRBJ1-1, is EAGVAQSPRYKIIEKRQSVAFWCNPISGHATLYWYQQILGQGPKLLIQFQNNGVVDDSQLPKDRFSAERLKGVDSTLKIQPAKLEDSAVYLCASSRDRDLEAFFGQGTRLTVV.

The chain has TRBV10-3 and TRBJ2-5; D might be TRBD1 (6 bases). The CDR3 loop spans 14 amino acids. Germline V lookup: CDR1 ENHRY, CDR2 SYGVKD. Trimming took 9 bases from V and 5 from J, leaving 19 bases between them. The CDR3 DNA reads TGTGCCATTCCTCACAGGGTAAGGTATGAGACCCAGTACTTC. It is translated as CAIPHRVRYETQYF.

V is TRBV19 and J is TRBJ2-3, with 10 bases aligning to TRBD2. Germline CDR1 LNHDA, CDR2 SQIVND (reference sequence). This CDR3 is built from 15 residues. After removal of 10 bases from V and 5 bases from J, the junction contained 12 bases not matched to a gene. The CDR3 loop reads CATLRSGGALDTQYF. The CDR3 DNA sequence: TGTGCCACCCTCCGAAGCGGGGGGGCCCTAGATACGCAGTATTTT.

The genes are TRBV7-9 and TRBJ2-3; the match to TRBD2 covers 8 bases. This CDR3 spans 14 amino acids. Germline V gene sequence: CDR1 SEHNR, CDR2 FQNEAQ (reference sequence). The trim removed 5 bases at V and 1 base at J, leaving 2 bases unmatched. The DNA for the CDR3 is TGTGCCAGCAGCCCGGGGGGGGGCACAGATACGCAGTATTTT. Amino acid sequence: CASSPGGGTDTQYF.

The gene calls are TRBV30 and TRBJ2-7; D is possibly TRBD2 (6 bases). V was trimmed by 0 bases and J by 0 bases, leaving 9 bases between them. The CDR3 loop spans 14 amino acids. Germline V lookup: CDR1 GTSNPN, CDR2 SVGIG (reference sequence). The DNA for the CDR3 is TGTGCCTGGAGTGTGGGGGGAGTCTCCTACGAGCAGTACTTC. This encodes CAWSVGGVSYEQYF.

The J gene is TRBJ2-4, the V gene TRBV7-9; TRBD2 matches 16 bases. The CDR3 is made up of 19 amino acids. The germline gives CDR1 SEHNR, CDR2 FQNEAQ (reference sequence). Trimming removed 5 bases from V and 4 bases from J; junction bases left unmatched: 11. This chain's CDR3 is CASSPGLAGGYPNKNIQYF. The CDR3 nucleotides read TGTGCCAGCAGCCCGGGACTAGCGGGGGGGTACCCGAATAAAAACATTCAGTACTTC.

The genes are TRBV9 and TRBJ2-1; a weak D match, TRBD2 (6 bases). Germline V gene lookup returns CDR1 SGDLS and CDR2 YYNGEE. The germline V and J ends were trimmed by 4 bases and 1 base, with 21 bases remaining between them. The CDR3 runs to 18 residues. CDR3 amino acids: CASSSTRQRGRSYNEQFF. CDR3 nucleotide sequence: TGTGCCAGCAGCTCCACACGCCAACGGGGGAGGTCCTACAATGAGCAGTTCTTC.

The chain recombines TRBV3-1 (or the pseudogene TRBV3-2) with TRBJ2-7; 12 nucleotides align to TRBD1. CDR1 is LGHDT and CDR2 is YNNKEL in the germline V gene (reference sequence). This CDR3 contains 15 residues. J was trimmed by 0 bases and V by 4 bases; bases with no gene match: 1. CDR3 in amino acids: CASSLGQGASYEQYF. The DNA for the CDR3 is TGTGCCAGCAGCCTGGGACAGGGGGCCTCCTACGAGCAGTACTTC.

The chain links TRBV2 to TRBJ1-2; TRBD1 matches at 9 bases. This CDR3 spans 15 amino acids. The germline V gene encodes CDR1 SNHLY and CDR2 FYNNEI. The V gene end was trimmed by 3 bases and the J gene end by 0 bases; junction bases not matched to a gene: 2. In DNA, the CDR3 is TGTGCCAGCAGTGAGGGGACAGGGCCTAACTATGGCTACACCTTC. Amino acids: CASSEGTGPNYGYTF.

This chain connects TRBV3-1 (or the pseudogene TRBV3-2) to TRBJ2-7, with D possibly being TRBD1 (6 bases). Trimming took off 2 bases at V and 2 bases at J, with 7 bases between the two ends. The germline CDR1 and CDR2 sequences are LGHDT and YNNKEL (reference sequence). The CDR3 extends over 13 amino acids. The CDR3 sequence: CASSQTGTYEQYF. CDR3 coding DNA: TGTGCCAGCAGCCAAACAGGGACCTACGAGCAGTACTTC.

In this sample, this clone turned up once. The rearrangement uses TRBV7-9 and TRBJ1-3, with D maybe TRBD1 (5 bases). Trimming pared 7 bases from V and 2 bases from J, leaving 9 bases between. Germline loops: CDR1 SEHNR, CDR2 FQNEAQ (reference sequence). The CDR3 is 13 residues long. CDR3 region: CASTTRAGNTIYF. The CDR3 DNA is TGTGCCAGCACCACCAGGGCTGGAAACACCATATATTTT.